Below are 18 T cell receptor beta chains sequenced from a single sample in a study of blood T cell repertoires in COVID-19. The table came from immunoSEQ multiplex PCR; TCRdb's copy has only in-frame clones and leaves some out. The sample lists 31,000 or so clones, approximately 87% occurring once. Source material: peripheral blood. The receptors were sampled from a human donor with active COVID-19. The donor label of this sample is uncertain.

V gene TRBV9 combines with J gene TRBJ2-7; D gene ambiguous. V gave up 1 base and J gave up 0 bases, with 8 bases separating them. The germline CDR1 and CDR2 sequences are SGDLS and YYNGEE. The CDR3 spans 14 residues. CDR3 residues: CASSVSLVSYEQYF. The DNA of the CDR3 is TGTGCCAGCAGCGTATCGCTAGTCTCCTACGAGCAGTACTTC. The entire variable domain, with the rest obtained from reference TRBV9 and TRBJ2-7, is as follows: DSGVTQTPKHLITATGQRVTLRCSPRSGDLSVYWYQQSLDQGLQFLIQYYNGEERAKGNILERFSAQQFPDLHSELNLSSLELGDSALYFCASSVSLVSYEQYFGPGTRLTVT.

A word on this clone: Other nucleotide sequences from this sample produce the same CDR3. The chain couples TRBV3-1 (or the pseudogene TRBV3-2) to TRBJ2-2; possible D gene TRBD2, 5 bases. Germline CDR1 and CDR2: LGHDT and YNNKEL (reference sequence). This CDR3 spans 14 amino acids. The V end lost 3 bases, the J end lost 3 bases, and 8 bases lay between the germline ends. The CDR3 spells CASSQGGYTGELFF. The DNA for the CDR3 is TGTGCCAGCAGCCAGGGCGGGTACACCGGGGAGCTGTTTTTT.

This chain links TRBV5-1 with TRBJ1-1; 7 nucleotides agree with TRBD1. V shed 0 bases and J 8 bases; nucleotides not matched to a gene: 4. The V gene's germline CDR1 is SGHRS and CDR2 YFSETQ. The CDR3 runs 13 residues. The CDR3 spells CASSLGGTVEAFF. CDR3 DNA sequence: TGCGCCAGCAGCTTGGGCGGGACAGTGGAAGCTTTCTTT.

Only one count was recorded for this clone. The V gene is TRBV7-2, the J gene TRBJ2-7; TRBD2 is a possible D gene (7 bases). V dropped 1 base and J dropped 5 bases, with 15 bases sitting between them. The CDR3 is made up of 15 amino acids. Germline assignment: CDR1 SGHTA and CDR2 FQGNSA. The CDR3 DNA is TGTGCCAGCAGCTTAGACGGGGGGCACGGGGACGAGCAGTACTTC. As protein: CASSLDGGHGDEQYF.

V and J are TRBV15 and TRBJ1-5, with D perhaps TRBD1 (6 bases). CDR1 and CDR2 (germline): LNHNV, YYDKDF (reference sequence). With 4 bases removed from V and 6 bases from J, the gap between germline ends came to 19 bases. There are 16 residues in the CDR3. CDR3 sequence reads: CATSNQTTTGGQPQHF. The CDR3 DNA reads as TGTGCCACCAGCAACCAAACAACGACAGGAGGTCAGCCCCAGCATTTT. Together with reference TRBV15 and TRBJ1-5, the CDR3 gives the full variable domain: DAMVIQNPRYQVTQFGKPVTLSCSQTLNHNVMYWYQQKSSQAPKLLFHYYDKDFNNEADTPDNFQSRRPNTSFCFLDIRSPGLGDTAMYLCATSNQTTTGGQPQHFGDGTRLSIL.

The chain employs TRBV11-3 and TRBJ2-7, with a possible D match to TRBD1 (6 bases). The CDR3 sequence is 17 residues long. Germline CDR1 SGHNT, CDR2 YENEEA. Between the trimmed V and J ends, which lost 5 bases and 0 bases, there was a span of 20 bases. The CDR3 region is CASSQGSGRGSSYEQYF. DNA for the CDR3: TGTGCCAGCAGCCAGGGCAGCGGCAGGGGAAGCTCCTACGAGCAGTACTTC.

The chain combines TRBV6-2 or TRBV6-3 with TRBJ1-1; weak D call: TRBD1 (5 bases). Germline-derived CDR1 and CDR2 are MNHEY and SVGEGT. CDR3 length: 13 residues. Deletions cut 6 bases from V and 5 bases from J, with 13 bases between. CDR3 sequence reads: CASSRQLRTEAFF. Written as DNA, the CDR3 is TGTGCCAGCAGCAGACAGCTGCGGACTGAAGCTTTCTTT.

The chain recombines TRBV5-4 with TRBJ2-3, with TRBD2 as a possible D gene (6 bases). Per the germline V gene, CDR1 is SGHNT and CDR2 is YYREEE (reference sequence). This CDR3 contains 17 residues. Trimming pared 3 bases from V and 0 bases from J, leaving 17 bases between. CDR3 coding DNA: TGTGCCAGCAGCTCCTGGGGCCGCGGGGCTAGCACAGATACGCAGTATTTT. This encodes CASSSWGRGASTDTQYF.

A single count supports this clone. The rearrangement joins TRBV11-3 to TRBJ2-7; 10 bases line up with TRBD2. Germline V CDR1 and CDR2: SGHNT, YENEEA. The CDR3 covers 15 residues. V was pared by 5 bases and J by 4 bases, with 8 bases of the junction left unmatched. The CDR3 nucleotides are TGTGCCAGCAGCCAGAACACGGGACTAGCGTACGAGCAGTACTTC. The encoded protein is CASSQNTGLAYEQYF.

This clone was detected only a few times. The chain joins TRBV7-9 to TRBJ1-5; 7 bases are a match to TRBD1. After removal of 5 bases from V and 2 bases from J, the junction contained 9 bases not matched to a gene. The CDR3 is made up of 16 amino acids. Germline loops: CDR1 SEHNR, CDR2 FQNEAQ (reference sequence). The CDR3 loop is CASSATDTGGNQPQHF. Here the CDR3 DNA reads TGTGCCAGCAGCGCGACTGACACAGGGGGCAATCAGCCCCAGCATTTT. The full variable domain, in which reference TRBV7-9 and TRBJ1-5 provide the parts outside the CDR3, is DTGVSQNPRHKITKRGQNVTFRCDPISEHNRLYWYRQTLGQGPEFLTYFQNEAQLEKSRLLSDRFSAERPKGSFSTLEIQRTEQGDSAMYLCASSATDTGGNQPQHFGDGTRLSIL.

This sequence joins TRBV2 and TRBJ2-7; TRBD2 matches at 7 bases. The trim removed 10 bases at V and 0 bases at J, leaving 6 bases unmatched. The germline CDR1 and CDR2 sequences are SNHLY and FYNNEI. This CDR3 spans 13 amino acids. This CDR3 is CANQRDLSYEQYF. The CDR3 DNA follows: TGTGCCAACCAGCGGGACCTCTCCTACGAGCAGTACTTC. Filled out from reference TRBV2 and TRBJ2-7, the complete variable domain reads EPEVTQTPSHQVTQMGQEVILRCVPISNHLYFYWYRQILGQKVEFLVSFYNNEISEKSEIFDDQFSVERPDGSNFTLKIRSTKLEDSAMYFCANQRDLSYEQYFGPGTRLTVT.

This chain links TRBV27 with TRBJ2-7; D might be TRBD1 (5 bases). This CDR3 spans 15 amino acids. V shed 4 bases and J shed 2 bases, with 15 bases lying between them. Germline V gene sequence: CDR1 MNHEY, CDR2 SMNVEV (reference sequence). CDR3 sequence: CASSSQAYGPYEQYF. CDR3 bases: TGTGCCAGCAGTTCACAGGCCTACGGCCCCTACGAGCAGTACTTC.

Here the CDR3 reads CASMDREIDTQYF. The CDR3 nucleotides are TGTGCCAGTATGGACAGGGAGATAGATACGCAGTATTTT. This chain links TRBV19 with TRBJ2-3, with 8 bases identical to TRBD1. V was pared by 7 bases and J by 5 bases, with 5 bases of the junction left unmatched. Per germline, CDR1 LNHDA and CDR2 SQIVND (reference sequence). The CDR3 runs 13 residues.

A few counts support this clone. The genes are TRBV5-1 and TRBJ2-7; 9 nucleotides agree with TRBD2. The trim removed 0 bases at V and 7 bases at J, leaving 5 bases unmatched. Germline CDR1 and CDR2: SGHRS and YFSETQ. The CDR3 extends over 14 amino acids. The DNA of the CDR3 is TGCGCCAGCAGCTTGGGCTGGCTAGCGGGGGAGCAGTACTTC. This translates into CASSLGWLAGEQYF.

This clone has a single count. The V gene is TRBV18, the J gene TRBJ2-6; possible D gene TRBD1, 6 bases. This CDR3 spans 17 amino acids. Trimming took 3 bases from V and 0 from J, leaving 12 bases between them. Germline V gene lookup returns CDR1 KGHSH and CDR2 LQKENI. The CDR3, as DNA: TGTGCCAGCTCACCGCAGGGGCCAGGCTCTGGGGCCAACGTCCTGACTTTC. Translating gives CASSPQGPGSGANVLTF.

This chain links TRBV30 with TRBJ2-7, with TRBD1 matching over 11 bases. CDR1 is GTSNPN, CDR2 SVGIG, per germline (reference sequence). The trim removed 4 bases at V and 4 bases at J, leaving 6 bases unmatched. CDR3 length equals 14 residues. The DNA for the CDR3 is TGTGCCTGGATCCCGGACAGGGGGCCTTACGAGCAGTACTTC. It is translated as CAWIPDRGPYEQYF.

V and J are TRBV30 and TRBJ1-2; D is unclear. CDR1 is GTSNPN and CDR2 is SVGIG in the germline V gene (reference sequence). Trimming removed 4 bases from V and 10 bases from J, with 13 bases in between. The CDR3 is 11 amino acids. The CDR3 spells CAWIGRVDYTF. The CDR3 DNA reads as TGTGCCTGGATCGGGAGAGTTGACTACACCTTC. The entire variable domain, with the rest obtained from reference TRBV30 and TRBJ1-2, is as follows: SQTIHQWPATLVQPVGSPLSLECTVEGTSNPNLYWYRQAAGRGLQLLFYSVGIGQISSEVPQNLSASRPQDRQFILSSKKLLLSDSGFYLCAWIGRVDYTFGSGTRLTVV.

The CDR3 sequence: CASSYSMVLHVDIQYF. CDR3 nucleotide sequence: TGTGCCAGCAGTTACTCGATGGTCCTCCACGTAGACATTCAGTACTTC. J is TRBJ2-4 and V is TRBV6-2 or TRBV6-3, with unresolved D. Per the germline V gene, CDR1 is MNHEY and CDR2 is SVGEGT. There are 16 residues in the CDR3. Trimming took 0 bases from V and 8 from J, leaving 17 bases between them.